This T cell receptor beta chain derives from a study of cytomegalovirus exposure and HLA in healthy donors. Study-level results: Based on reports, TCR beta sequences accurately predicted HLA-A and HLA-B alleles for most subjects.

The donors gave bone marrow, and they were healthy. Use of 60 Vbeta and 13 Jbeta primers characterized the PCR. Generated by immunoSEQ multiplex PCR, the TCRdb table keeps only in-frame clones and is missing some. Of 100,000 to 150,000 clones listed, 76% are singletons. Note on this clone: Its antigen is unidentified.

The CDR3 is made up of 15 amino acids. Trimming cost V 5 bases and J 3 bases, with 16 bases left between them. Germline V lookup: CDR1 LNHDA, CDR2 SQIVND (reference sequence). The sequenced sample was PBMCs. This chain connects TRBV19 to TRBJ1-2; D ambiguous. The receptor's source is a female donor in good health and CMV-seropositive. The CDR3 nucleotides read TGTGCCAGTAGTGCCCCCCATCGGGATGACTATGGCTACACCTTC. Translated: CASSAPHRDDYGYTF.